Listed below are T cell receptor beta chains from one sample, sequenced in a study of T cell responses to AZD1222 COVID-19 vaccine. Using immunoSEQ multiplex PCR, the repertoire was profiled, and TCRdb retains in-frame clones only, with some absent. The profile shows around 170,000 clones, less than 95% of them singletons. This material consisted of peripheral blood, taken on day 0 of AZD1222 vaccination. These receptors originate from an adult in good health. CDR3s include the opening cysteine and the closing phenylalanine or tryptophan. The D gene is left open where the match is weak. Only some rows state a clone size, as once, few, many or a class for expanded clones.

CDR3 length	clone size	V gene	D gene	J gene	CDR3 DNA	CDR3 protein
12	.	TRBV6-5	.	TRBJ1-3	TGTGCCAGCGGGTGGGCTGGAAACACCATATATTTT	CASGWAGNTIYF
16	once	TRBV28	.	TRBJ1-2	TGTGCCAGCAGTTTGCTAAAGTTGATATCCTTCGGTGGCTACACCTTC	CASSLLKLISFGGYTF
13	.	TRBV30	.	TRBJ1-4	TGTGCCTGGTCCTCTCGGGGGAAAGAAAAACTGTTTTTT	CAWSSRGKEKLFF
17	.	TRBV5-6	TRBD1	TRBJ1-5	TGTGCCAGCAGCCTCGGTGGAGGGGGCGGGAGCAATCAGCCCCAGCATTTT	CASSLGGGGGSNQPQHF
17	once	TRBV5-5	.	TRBJ1-3	TGTGCCAGCAGCTTGTTGTTTCGGGCTTTCTCTGGAAACACCATATATTTT	CASSLLFRAFSGNTIYF
14	.	TRBV5-4	TRBD1	TRBJ2-7	TGTGCCAGCAGCCTCCGGGACAGGCTCTACGAGCAGTACTTC	CASSLRDRLYEQYF
13	.	TRBV12-3/TRBV12-4	.	TRBJ1-2	TGTGCCAGCAGCCCGGCCGCTAACTATGGCTACACCTTC	CASSPAANYGYTF
13	.	TRBV7-2	.	TRBJ2-3	TGTGCCAGCAGCTTTAGGACAGCAGATACGCAGTATTTT	CASSFRTADTQYF
13	.	TRBV6-5	.	TRBJ2-7	TGTGCCATCCGGGGGACAGTGAATTACGAGCAGTACTTC	CAIRGTVNYEQYF
14	.	TRBV7-2	.	TRBJ1-5	TGTGCCAGCAGCGGTCAGGGGTTGCGTCAGCCCCAGCATTTT	CASSGQGLRQPQHF
19	.	TRBV11-3	.	TRBJ2-4	TGTGCCAGCAGCTTAGATGCGATCGGACAGATTCTAGCCAAAAACATTCAGTACTTC	CASSLDAIGQILAKNIQYF
13	.	TRBV7-9	.	TRBJ2-3	TGTGCCAGCAGCTTAGGGGGGGCAGATACGCAGTATTTT	CASSLGGADTQYF
14	.	TRBV29-1	.	TRBJ1-2	TGCAGCGTTGAAGGGTCAGGGGTGGACTATGGCTACACCTTC	CSVEGSGVDYGYTF
13	.	TRBV5-4	TRBD1	TRBJ2-5	TGTGCCAGCAGCTGGACAGGGGAGGAGACCCAGTACTTC	CASSWTGEETQYF
14	.	TRBV3-1/TRBV3-2	.	TRBJ2-3	TGTGCCAGCAGCAGGGGGGCTGGCACAGATACGCAGTATTTT	CASSRGAGTDTQYF
12	.	TRBV4-2	.	TRBJ2-5	TGTGCCAGCAGCCAATCTCAAGAGACCCAGTACTTC	CASSQSQETQYF
15	.	TRBV11-3	.	TRBJ2-3	TGTGCCAGCAGCTTAACACGGGGGCGCACAGATACGCAGTATTTT	CASSLTRGRTDTQYF
16	many	TRBV6-1	TRBD1	TRBJ2-5	TGTGCCAGCAGTGAAGGGCCGGACAGGGGCGGTGGGACCCAGTACTTC	CASSEGPDRGGGTQYF
12	.	TRBV12-3/TRBV12-4	.	TRBJ1-1	TGTGCCAGCAGTGGGGTCTATGGGTGGGCTTTCTTT	CASSGVYGWAFF
14	.	TRBV7-9	.	TRBJ1-2	TGTGCCAGCAGCATCAGGACATTAAACTATGGCTACACCTTC	CASSIRTLNYGYTF
17	.	TRBV5-8	TRBD1	TRBJ1-5	TGTGCCAGCAGCTTAAACAGGGGAACCCTTAGCAATCAGCCCCAGCATTTT	CASSLNRGTLSNQPQHF
14	.	TRBV7-3	.	TRBJ2-1	TGTGCCAGCAGCTTAAGTGTTACAAACAATGAGCAGTTCTTC	CASSLSVTNNEQFF
19	.	TRBV21-1	.	TRBJ1-1	TGTGCCAGCAGCAAAGAAATCGGGGGGGAAGAGCAGGGGAACACTGAAGCTTTCTTT	CASSKEIGGEEQGNTEAFF
13	.	TRBV19	.	TRBJ1-6	TGTGCCACAAAAACCTCCTATAATTCACCCCTCCACTTT	CATKTSYNSPLHF
14	.	TRBV6-5	.	TRBJ2-1	TGTGCCAGCAGCTTACGGGGACTGTACAATGAGCAGTTCTTC	CASSLRGLYNEQFF
15	.	TRBV9	TRBD1	TRBJ1-1	TGTGCCAGCAGCAGGACAGGGGGGTTGAACACTGAAGCTTTCTTT	CASSRTGGLNTEAFF
15	.	TRBV28	.	TRBJ2-2	TGTGCCAGCAGTTTGGGGGGCGCGTACCCCGGGGAGCTGTTTTTT	CASSLGGAYPGELFF
10	.	TRBV29-1	.	TRBJ2-5	TGCAGCTCTTGGGGTGAGACCCAGTACTTC	CSSWGETQYF
16	once	TRBV6-1	TRBD1	TRBJ2-4	TGTGCCAGCAGTGCCTACGGGACAGGGGAGGGGAACATTCAGTACTTC	CASSAYGTGEGNIQYF
13	.	TRBV18	.	TRBJ2-5	TGTGCCAGCTCACCAGGCCGTAAAGAGACCCAGTACTTC	CASSPGRKETQYF
14	.	TRBV11-2	TRBD1	TRBJ1-6	TGTGCCAGCAGCTTGGACAGGGGTAGGTCACCCCTCCACTTT	CASSLDRGRSPLHF
14	.	TRBV7-8	.	TRBJ1-4	TGTGCCAGCAGCTTTGTAGGGGTTGACGAAAAACTGTTTTTT	CASSFVGVDEKLFF
15	once	TRBV4-3	.	TRBJ2-3	TGCGCCAGCAGCCAAGCCACAGGGATAACAGATACGCAGTATTTT	CASSQATGITDTQYF
15	.	TRBV2	TRBD1	TRBJ1-4	TGTGCCAGCATGCTACAGGGGACTACTAATGAAAAACTGTTTTTT	CASMLQGTTNEKLFF
16	.	TRBV3-1/TRBV3-2	TRBD1	TRBJ1-2	TGTGCCAGCAGCCTCAACCCGGGGACAGCTTCCTATGGCTACACCTTC	CASSLNPGTASYGYTF
16	.	TRBV5-6	TRBD1	TRBJ1-4	TGTGCCAGCAGCTCAACCGGACAGGGGGCGATCGAAAAACTGTTTTTT	CASSSTGQGAIEKLFF
14	.	TRBV7-2	TRBD1	TRBJ1-2	TGTGCCAGCAGCTTAGGCAGGGGGCTTGATGGCTACACCTTC	CASSLGRGLDGYTF
13	.	TRBV30	.	TRBJ1-5	TGTGCCTGGAGTGGGAATAGCAATCAGCCCCAGCATTTT	CAWSGNSNQPQHF
16	.	TRBV9	.	TRBJ2-7	TGTGCCAGCAGCGTCCACCTCGGGGCTACCTCCTACGAGCAGTACTTC	CASSVHLGATSYEQYF
16	.	TRBV5-1	.	TRBJ2-3	TGCGCCAGCAGCTCGAATGTAGACTCTAGCACAGATACGCAGTATTTT	CASSSNVDSSTDTQYF
16	.	TRBV7-9	.	TRBJ2-3	TGTGCCAGCAGGTTCATTAGGGAGGGGGTCACAGATACGCAGTATTTT	CASRFIREGVTDTQYF
16	.	TRBV2	TRBD1	TRBJ1-3	TGTGCCAGCAGTGAAGCTGGACAGGTTTCGGCAAACACCATATATTTT	CASSEAGQVSANTIYF
15	.	TRBV6-6	TRBD1	TRBJ1-3	TGTGCCAGCAGTTACGGACAGGGATCTGGAAACACCATATATTTT	CASSYGQGSGNTIYF
17	few	TRBV7-2	TRBD1	TRBJ1-1	TGTGCCAGCAGCTCTTCCGGCCGGACAGGCCCGAACACTGAAGCTTTCTTT	CASSSSGRTGPNTEAFF
15	.	TRBV11-2	.	TRBJ2-6	TGTGCCAGCAGTTCCTTTGGGTCTGGGGCCAACGTCCTGACTTTC	CASSSFGSGANVLTF
12	.	TRBV30	TRBD1	TRBJ1-1	TGTGCCTGGAGTTATCAGGGGGGTGAAGCTTTCTTT	CAWSYQGGEAFF
17	.	TRBV3-1/TRBV3-2	TRBD1	TRBJ1-2	TGTGCCAGCAGCCAAGGGTCGGGACAGGCAGTACTCTATGGCTACACCTTC	CASSQGSGQAVLYGYTF
15	.	TRBV19	TRBD2	TRBJ2-5	TGTGCCAGTAGTATAGGGACTAGCGGACAAGAGACCCAGTACTTC	CASSIGTSGQETQYF
13	.	TRBV29-1	.	TRBJ2-2	TGCAGCGGTGGGGGATGGGACACCGGGGAGCTGTTTTTT	CSGGGWDTGELFF
16	.	TRBV4-3	.	TRBJ2-1	TGCGCCAGCAGCCAAGAGAGGACACGAGGTTGGAATGAGCAGTTCTTC	CASSQERTRGWNEQFF
16	.	TRBV25-1	.	TRBJ1-3	TGTGCCAGCAGTGACGGGAGTGGGTCATCTGGAAACACCATATATTTT	CASSDGSGSSGNTIYF
15	once	TRBV27	TRBD1	TRBJ2-5	TGTGCCAGCAGTCCAATTGGGACAGGGGGAGAGACCCAGTACTTC	CASSPIGTGGETQYF
17	few	TRBV19	TRBD1	TRBJ1-2	TGTGCCAGTATCCCCGGAACAGGGGACATCCTACTCTATGGCTACACCTTC	CASIPGTGDILLYGYTF
16	.	TRBV7-6	TRBD1	TRBJ1-1	TGTGCCAGCAGCCCCCGATACAGGGGGCGGACCACTGAAGCTTTCTTT	CASSPRYRGRTTEAFF